The 32 T cell receptor beta chains reported below all come from one sample, sequenced in a study of graft-versus-host responses after intestinal transplantation. No antigen has been identified for these receptors. TCRdb keeps only in-frame clones here, not all; method: immunoSEQ multiplex PCR. Of about 93,000 clones listed, over 80% were seen once; the top ten hold over 0.45%. Sequencing used unstimulated CD8+ T cells sorted from spleen or lymph node cells, obtained before intestinal transplant. Source of these receptors: a human donor who received an intestinal transplant.

This chain joins TRBV9 and TRBJ1-1; D might be TRBD1 (5 bases). The V end lost 1 base, the J end lost 4 bases, and 14 bases lay between the germline ends. This CDR3 has 15 residues. The germline V gene has CDR1 SGDLS and CDR2 YYNGEE. The CDR3 DNA reads TGTGCCAGCAGCGTATCTGGGACTGGAGGCACTGAAGCTTTCTTT. Protein sequence: CASSVSGTGGTEAFF. The whole variable domain, filled in from reference TRBV9 and TRBJ1-1, reads DSGVTQTPKHLITATGQRVTLRCSPRSGDLSVYWYQQSLDQGLQFLIQYYNGEERAKGNILERFSAQQFPDLHSELNLSSLELGDSALYFCASSVSGTGGTEAFFGQGTRLTVV.

The chain joins TRBV6-5 to TRBJ2-1; D perhaps matches TRBD2 (5 bases). This CDR3 is built from 12 residues. Germline lookup yields CDR1 MNHEY and CDR2 SVGAGI. V lost 4 bases to trimming and J lost 9 bases, with 10 bases between them. CDR3 in amino acids: CASSWAGGEQFF. CDR3 DNA sequence: TGTGCCAGCAGTTGGGCGGGCGGTGAGCAGTTCTTC.

The V gene is TRBV7-9, the J gene TRBJ2-7, with unresolved D. This CDR3 region has 14 residues. In germline, CDR1 is SEHNR, CDR2 FQNEAQ (reference sequence). Trimming took 0 bases from V and 2 from J, leaving 8 bases between them. Here the CDR3 reads CASSLAVAPYEQYF. DNA for the CDR3: TGTGCCAGCAGCTTAGCCGTAGCTCCCTACGAGCAGTACTTC.

This clone was picked up one time. In nucleotides, the CDR3 is TGTGCCTGGCCAACGACAGGGACGGGTGCAACTAATGAAAAACTGTTTTTT. It codes for CAWPTTGTGATNEKLFF. The genes are TRBV30 and TRBJ1-4, with TRBD1 identical over 7 bases. Germline CDR1 is GTSNPN and CDR2 is SVGIG (reference sequence). The CDR3 length is 17 residues. V dropped 5 bases and J dropped 0; count of bases not matched to a gene: 12.

The chain uses TRBV7-9 and TRBJ1-4; D is ambiguous. CDR1 is SEHNR and CDR2 is FQNEAQ in the germline V gene (reference sequence). This CDR3 spans 13 amino acids. V was cut by 1 base and J by 4 bases, with 4 bases left in between. DNA of the CDR3: TGTGCCAGCAGCTTAGAGAGTAATGAAAAACTGTTTTTT. Amino acids: CASSLESNEKLFF.

The chain recombines TRBV4-2 with TRBJ2-3, with 8 bases lining up with TRBD2. This CDR3 contains 16 residues. With V trimmed by 1 base and J by 2 bases, 5 bases remained unmatched. Germline lookup yields CDR1 LGHNA and CDR2 YNFKEQ. The CDR3: CASSQAGLASTDTQYF. CDR3 DNA sequence: TGTGCCAGCAGCCAAGCCGGACTAGCTTCCACAGATACGCAGTATTTT.

The V call is TRBV27, the J call TRBJ2-1, with TRBD2 matching 9 bases. This CDR3 comprises 12 residues. Trimming cost V 4 bases and J 8 bases; bases outside gene matches: 0. CDR1 and CDR2 from the germline V gene are MNHEY and SMNVEV (reference sequence). DNA of the CDR3: TGTGCCAGCAGTTCTAGCGGGGATGAGCAGTTCTTC. This codes for CASSSSGDEQFF.

The genes are TRBV29-1 and TRBJ1-1, with 11 bases matching TRBD1. Trimming at V came to 6 bases and at J to 7 bases, leaving 4 bases not matched to a gene. This CDR3 comprises 12 residues. CDR1 SQVTM and CDR2 ANQGSEA come from the germline V gene. The CDR3 here is CSVGTGGSEAFF. Written as DNA, the CDR3 is TGCAGCGTAGGGACAGGGGGGAGTGAAGCTTTCTTT.

There are a few counts of this clone. The chain combines TRBV9 with TRBJ1-2, with 9 bases lining up with TRBD1. Germline V gives CDR1 SGDLS, CDR2 YYNGEE. The ends lost 7 bases at V and 3 bases at J; junction bases unmatched: 13. The CDR3 is 16 residues long. This CDR3 is CASSLPRDRADYGYTF. For the CDR3, the DNA is TGTGCCAGCTCTCTTCCCAGGGACAGGGCCGACTATGGCTACACCTTC. The full variable domain, rest sourced from reference TRBV9 and TRBJ1-2, is DSGVTQTPKHLITATGQRVTLRCSPRSGDLSVYWYQQSLDQGLQFLIQYYNGEERAKGNILERFSAQQFPDLHSELNLSSLELGDSALYFCASSLPRDRADYGYTFGSGTRLTVV.

This chain links TRBV2 with TRBJ2-1; TRBD2 agrees at 13 bases. Germline CDR1 and CDR2: SNHLY and FYNNEI. This CDR3 is built from 16 residues. Trimming at V came to 5 bases and at J to 5 bases, leaving 6 bases not matched to a gene. DNA for the CDR3: TGTGCCAGCAGTCGGACTAGCGGGAGTATCGACAATGAGCAGTTCTTC. It encodes CASSRTSGSIDNEQFF.

The rearrangement uses TRBV7-2 and TRBJ2-7, with D possibly TRBD2 on 7 matching bases. Germline V CDR1 and CDR2: SGHTA, FQGNSA. Trimming stripped 1 base from V and 0 bases from J, with 13 bases between. The CDR3 runs 16 residues. The CDR3 protein is CASSLVRGPASYEQYF. The CDR3, as DNA: TGTGCCAGCAGCTTAGTGCGGGGGCCAGCCTCCTACGAGCAGTACTTC.

This clone came up once. The V call is TRBV5-6, the J call TRBJ2-1, with TRBD2 as a possible D gene (7 bases). This CDR3 has 15 amino acids. V lost 2 bases, J lost 0 bases, and 9 bases lay in between. Germline values: CDR1 SGHDT, CDR2 YYEEEE. The CDR3 here is CASSFGGASYNEQFF. The CDR3 DNA sequence: TGTGCCAGCAGCTTTGGGGGGGCCTCCTACAATGAGCAGTTCTTC.

The V call is TRBV5-1, the J call TRBJ2-7, with 11 bases matching TRBD2. With V trimmed by 4 bases and J by 5 bases, 5 bases remained unmatched. Germline assignment: CDR1 SGHRS and CDR2 YFSETQ. The CDR3 is 14 residues long. The chain's CDR3 is CASSLAGGFNEQYF. In DNA, the CDR3 is TGCGCCAGCAGCCTAGCGGGAGGATTCAACGAGCAGTACTTC.

This rearrangement joins TRBV5-1 to TRBJ2-5; 7 bases are shared with TRBD1. The trim removed 9 bases at V and 2 bases at J, leaving 7 bases unmatched. From germline, CDR1 is SGHRS and CDR2 YFSETQ. The CDR3 runs 13 residues. The CDR3 DNA sequence: TGCGCCACCGCGGACAGGTATCAAGAGACCCAGTACTTC. Translation gives CATADRYQETQYF.

The rearrangement links TRBV10-3 to TRBJ1-1; the D is unclear. Germline V lookup: CDR1 ENHRY, CDR2 SYGVKD. Trimming removed 5 bases from V and 2 bases from J, with 12 bases in between. This CDR3 contains 14 residues. CDR3 sequence reads: CAISRVTENTEAFF. The CDR3 DNA reads TGTGCCATCAGTCGGGTGACCGAAAACACTGAAGCTTTCTTT.

The J gene is TRBJ2-1, the V gene TRBV11-1; possibly TRBD2 for D (5 bases). Germline V gives CDR1 SGHAT, CDR2 FQDESV (reference sequence). V lost 6 bases, J lost 8 bases, and 14 bases lay in between. CDR3 length: 13 residues. The CDR3 sequence: CASREVSSYEQFF. The CDR3 region has the DNA TGTGCCAGCAGGGAGGTTAGTAGTTATGAGCAGTTCTTC.

V and J are TRBV19 and TRBJ1-5, with D perhaps TRBD1 (6 bases). The CDR3 is 13 residues long. Deletions cut 6 bases from V and 3 bases from J, with 9 bases between. In germline, CDR1 is LNHDA, CDR2 SQIVND (reference sequence). The CDR3 reads CASRDSFNQPQHF. CDR3 in DNA: TGTGCCAGTAGGGACAGTTTCAATCAGCCCCAGCATTTT.

The V gene is TRBV7-3, the J gene TRBJ1-2; a possible D gene is TRBD1 (6 bases). V lost 4 bases to trimming and J lost 7 bases, with 16 bases between them. This CDR3 comprises 14 residues. From germline, CDR1 is SGHTA and CDR2 FQGTGA. The chain's CDR3 is CASSYGGGGTGYTF. CDR3 nucleotide sequence: TGTGCCAGCAGCTATGGGGGCGGGGGCACTGGCTACACCTTC.

The chain couples TRBV19 to TRBJ2-7, with D perhaps TRBD2 (6 bases). The V end was cut by 1 base, the J end by 5 bases, with 9 bases between. There are 13 residues in the CDR3. The germline gives CDR1 LNHDA, CDR2 SQIVND (reference sequence). In DNA, the CDR3 is TGTGCCAGTAGTATAGCTAGCGAGCACGAGCAGTACTTC. Amino acids: CASSIASEHEQYF.

This rearrangement joins TRBV19 to TRBJ1-2, with a possible D match to TRBD1 (6 bases). V was clipped by 10 bases and J by 4 bases, with 22 bases between them. Germline V lookup: CDR1 LNHDA, CDR2 SQIVND (reference sequence). The CDR3 loop spans 15 amino acids. The CDR3 coding sequence is TGTGCCATATCAGGGGTCTCCCCCGAGGGCTATGGCTACACCTTC. Encoded protein: CAISGVSPEGYGYTF.

In this sample, this clone turned up a few times. This chain joins TRBV19 and TRBJ1-4; 7 bases align to TRBD1. This CDR3 spans 16 amino acids. CDR1 is LNHDA, CDR2 SQIVND, per germline (reference sequence). The ends lost 2 bases at V and 4 bases at J; junction bases unmatched: 7. CDR3 amino acids: CASSIFRDRFNEKLFF. Here the CDR3 DNA reads TGTGCCAGTAGTATATTCCGGGACAGATTTAATGAAAAACTGTTTTTT.

This clone was found a few times. The genes are TRBV6-5 and TRBJ1-1; D gene unclear. The V end was cut by 0 bases, the J end by 2 bases, with 10 bases between. The CDR3 is made up of 15 amino acids. Germline V gene data show CDR1 as MNHEY and CDR2 as SVGAGI. The CDR3 sequence: CASSYSIRGNTEAFF. The CDR3 DNA reads TGTGCCAGCAGTTACTCGATCCGCGGAAACACTGAAGCTTTCTTT.

The rearrangement uses TRBV19 and TRBJ1-2; D remains ambiguous. The CDR3 runs to 13 residues. Germline CDR1 reads LNHDA; CDR2 reads SQIVND (reference sequence). Trimming stripped 6 bases from V and 0 bases from J, with 8 bases between. CDR3 in amino acids: CASSPGPNYGYTF. CDR3 nucleotides: TGTGCCAGTAGCCCGGGTCCTAACTATGGCTACACCTTC.

The rearrangement uses TRBV30 and TRBJ1-4; tentatively, D is TRBD1 (5 bases). The CDR3 totals 15 residues. The V and J ends lost 0 bases and 0 bases respectively, with 8 bases between them. From germline, CDR1 is GTSNPN and CDR2 SVGIG (reference sequence). Written as DNA, the CDR3 is TGTGCCTGGAGTGTTGGGGCAGCAACTAATGAAAAACTGTTTTTT. Protein: CAWSVGAATNEKLFF.

This chain joins TRBV2 and TRBJ2-5; 8 nucleotides agree with TRBD2. This CDR3 has 14 amino acids. J lost 9 bases, V lost 4 bases, and 10 bases had no gene match. Germline V gives CDR1 SNHLY, CDR2 FYNNEI. CDR3 region: CASSGAWPREAQYF. The DNA for the CDR3 is TGTGCCAGCAGTGGGGCATGGCCGCGGGAGGCCCAGTACTTC.

Here the CDR3 reads CASSLALAGNEQYF. CDR3 coding DNA: TGTGCCAGCAGCTTGGCCCTAGCGGGCAACGAGCAGTACTTC. This chain joins TRBV5-6 and TRBJ2-7; 8 bases line up with TRBD2. Germline values: CDR1 SGHDT, CDR2 YYEEEE. The CDR3 covers 14 residues. V was pared by 0 bases and J by 5 bases, with 4 bases of the junction left unmatched.

This chain uses TRBV9 with TRBJ1-1, with D perhaps TRBD1 (6 bases). Germline lookup yields CDR1 SGDLS and CDR2 YYNGEE. Trimming pared 0 bases from V and 4 bases from J, leaving 7 bases between. This CDR3 comprises 13 residues. The CDR3 DNA sequence: TGTGCCAGCAGCGTAGACAGGGCCACTGAAGCTTTCTTT. It codes for CASSVDRATEAFF.

This clone was recorded only once. V and J are TRBV2 and TRBJ2-1; 10 bases are shared with TRBD2. Trimming at V came to 5 bases and at J to 5 bases, leaving 0 bases not matched to a gene. Germline CDR1 is SNHLY and CDR2 is FYNNEI. The CDR3 has 13 residues. The CDR3 reads CASSLAGDNEQFF. The CDR3 nucleotides are TGTGCCAGCAGTCTAGCGGGAGACAATGAGCAGTTCTTC.

J is TRBJ2-4 and V is TRBV29-1; tentatively, D is TRBD1 (5 bases). Germline V gene sequence: CDR1 SQVTM, CDR2 ANQGSEA. The CDR3 has 14 residues. V was clipped by 7 bases and J by 0 bases, with 13 bases between them. The CDR3 region is CSAFRQLAKNIQYF. DNA for the CDR3: TGCAGCGCCTTCCGACAGTTAGCCAAAAACATTCAGTACTTC. Drawing the rest from reference TRBV29-1 and TRBJ2-4, the complete variable domain is SAVISQKPSRDICQRGTSLTIQCQVDSQVTMMFWYRQQPGQSLTLIATANQGSEATYESGFVIDKFPISRPNLTFSTLTVSNMSPEDSSIYLCSAFRQLAKNIQYFGAGTRLSVL.

The chain has TRBV5-1 and TRBJ1-2, with D uncertain. The CDR3 covers 17 residues. V lost 4 bases, J lost 8 bases, and 27 bases lay in between. Germline values: CDR1 SGHRS, CDR2 YFSETQ. CDR3: CASSAPDEGGPSPGYTF. In nucleotides, the CDR3 is TGCGCCAGCAGCGCCCCCGACGAGGGTGGCCCCAGTCCCGGCTACACCTTC. The whole variable domain, remainder taken from reference TRBV5-1 and TRBJ1-2, is KAGVTQTPRYLIKTRGQQVTLSCSPISGHRSVSWYQQTPGQGLQFLFEYFSETQRNKGNFPGRFSGRQFSNSRSEMNVSTLELGDSALYLCASSAPDEGGPSPGYTFGSGTRLTVV.

V and J are TRBV27 and TRBJ2-6, with 7 bases that match TRBD1. V trimming: 5 bases; J trimming: 2 bases; junction bases outside the gene matches: 3. Germline CDR1 is MNHEY and CDR2 is SMNVEV (reference sequence). This CDR3 contains 15 residues. CDR3 in DNA: TGTGCCAGCAGTCCGCAGGGGGCTGGGGCCAACGTCCTGACTTTC. Amino acid sequence: CASSPQGAGANVLTF.

The chain links TRBV6-7 to TRBJ1-3; 7 bases match TRBD1. TRBV6-7 is annotated as an ORF whose role is uncertain. With 6 bases clipped from V and 2 bases from J, the junction kept 4 bases outside the gene matches. The CDR3 sequence is 14 residues long. The chain's CDR3 is CASRNRGPGNTIYF. The CDR3 DNA is TGTGCCAGCAGAAACAGGGGTCCTGGAAACACCATATATTTT.